The source of this TCR beta chain is a study of metastatic and nonmetastatic thyroid tumors. The sample holds a few counts of this clone. TCRdb recomputed clones from the PCR reads via MiXCR. Of tens of thousands of clones listed, roughly 20% are singletons. Until they underwent thyroid surgery, no patient had received any treatment. The TCR was taken from a female donor with papillary thyroid cancer or a benign thyroid nodule (not recorded which). Some clones in this sample may be carry-over from other donors' samples. Sequencing was performed on adjacent normal tissue.

This chain's CDR3 is CASSFQGGQNTEAFF. CDR3 DNA: TGTGCCAGCAGCTTTCAAGGGGGACAGAACACTGAAGCTTTCTTT. The rearrangement links TRBV9 to TRBJ1-1, with D maybe TRBD1 (6 bases). Trimming took 4 bases from V and 1 from J, leaving 14 bases between them. Per the germline V gene, CDR1 is SGDLS and CDR2 is YYNGEE. There are 15 residues in the CDR3.